These 12 T cell receptor beta chains share one sample of origin, sequenced in a study of blood T cells in healthy people across ages. A second PCR, run for roughly 7 to 11 cycles, used a sample-barcoded 5' primer plus a J-beta primer mix. TCRdb itself ran the 5' RACE reads through MiXCR, one entry per CDR3 protein. The sample lists roughly 1.7 million distinct CDR3 sequences, about 35% occurring once. The sequenced sample consisted of blood. All receptors derive from a woman aged 25 to 39 in good health.

The chain carries TRBV5-1 and TRBJ2-7; D ambiguous. From germline, CDR1 is SGHRS and CDR2 YFSETQ. The CDR3 consists of 13 residues. The ends were cut back, 4 bases at V and 3 bases at J, with 11 bases in the middle. The CDR3 loop is CASSPDHFYEQYF. The CDR3 DNA reads as TGCGCCAGCAGCCCTGACCATTTCTACGAGCAGTACTTC.

This clonotype was counted a few times. The chain combines TRBV20-1 with TRBJ2-7; 7 bases map to TRBD2. With 6 bases clipped from V and 7 bases from J, the junction kept 12 bases outside the gene matches. Germline V gene sequence: CDR1 DFQATT, CDR2 SNEGSKA (reference sequence). The CDR3 runs 13 residues. CDR3 protein: CSAKRTGGREQYF. CDR3 DNA sequence: TGCAGTGCCAAGAGGACCGGGGGGAGGGAGCAGTACTTC.

On this clonotype: This clone may be a read error of a much larger clone one base away. The V gene is TRBV4-1, the J gene TRBJ1-2; no definite D call. Germline V lookup: CDR1 MGHRA, CDR2 YSYEKL. CDR3 length: 15 residues. The V end was cut by 4 bases, the J end by 2 bases, with 14 bases between. The CDR3 sequence is CASSPREQSNYGYTF. The CDR3 region has the DNA TGCGCCAGCAGCCCAAGGGAGCAGTCGAACTATGGCTACACCTTC.

This clonotype was observed a handful of times. The chain uses TRBV9 and TRBJ2-7; D is unresolved. V lost 0 bases and J 4 bases, leaving 14 bases between the germline ends. The CDR3 has 15 amino acids. Per germline, CDR1 SGDLS and CDR2 YYNGEE. CDR3 region: CASSVALEPSYEQYF. CDR3 in DNA: TGTGCCAGCAGCGTAGCTCTGGAGCCCAGTTACGAGCAGTACTTC. The whole variable domain, remainder taken from reference TRBV9 and TRBJ2-7, is DSGVTQTPKHLITATGQRVTLRCSPRSGDLSVYWYQQSLDQGLQFLIQYYNGEERAKGNILERFSAQQFPDLHSELNLSSLELGDSALYFCASSVALEPSYEQYFGPGTRLTVT.

V gene TRBV4-1 combines with J gene TRBJ2-3; 7 bases are a match to TRBD2. J was trimmed by 2 bases and V by 1 base; bases with no gene match: 6. CDR1 is MGHRA and CDR2 is YSYEKL in the germline V gene. This CDR3 is built from 16 residues. The DNA for the CDR3 is TGCGCCAGCAGCCAAGTATCCGGGACTACCACAGATACGCAGTATTTT. Protein sequence: CASSQVSGTTTDTQYF.

This clonotype was picked up a small number of times. The chain carries TRBV13 and TRBJ2-3; D is possibly TRBD2 (6 bases). The V and J ends lost 1 base and 2 bases respectively, with 13 bases between them. Germline V gene data show CDR1 as PRHDT and CDR2 as FYEKMQ (reference sequence). This CDR3 has 16 residues. The CDR3: CASSLAGGTATDTQYF. CDR3 DNA: TGTGCCAGCAGCTTAGCCGGCGGGACCGCCACAGATACGCAGTATTTT.

The chain couples TRBV5-1 to TRBJ2-5; the match to TRBD2 covers 7 bases. Germline CDR1 SGHRS, CDR2 YFSETQ. The CDR3 is 16 residues long. V was clipped by 2 bases and J by 2 bases; unmatched bases: 9. CDR3 loop: CASSFGGKGGQETQYF. CDR3 DNA: TGCGCCAGCAGCTTCGGCGGGAAGGGAGGGCAAGAGACCCAGTACTTC.

A few counts support this clonotype. This chain links TRBV28 with TRBJ1-1; perhaps TRBD1 as D (6 bases). Germline V lookup: CDR1 MDHEN, CDR2 SYDVKM. The CDR3 contains 16 residues. The V end was cut by 3 bases, the J end by 2 bases, with 16 bases between. The CDR3 bases are TGTGCCAGCAGTTTGGGGGGGCGCTTATTAAACACTGAAGCTTTCTTT. Translation: CASSLGGRLLNTEAFF.

This chain connects TRBV24-1 to TRBJ2-3; D may match TRBD1 or TRBD2 (5 bases each). The germline CDR1 and CDR2 sequences are KGHDR and SFDVKD. The CDR3 is made up of 16 amino acids. The V and J ends lost 6 bases and 3 bases respectively, with 18 bases between them. CDR3 sequence: CATSKRGVVETDTQYF. The CDR3, as DNA: TGTGCCACCAGTAAGAGAGGGGTGGTGGAAACAGATACGCAGTATTTT.

The chain links TRBV3-1 to TRBJ2-5; 10 positions match TRBD1. Trimming at V came to 4 bases and at J to 4 bases, leaving 9 bases not matched to a gene. Germline V gene data show CDR1 as LGHDT and CDR2 as YNNKEL (reference sequence). The CDR3 loop spans 16 amino acids. The CDR3 is CASSPGDRGRGETQYF. The CDR3 DNA reads TGTGCCAGCAGCCCAGGTGACAGGGGGCGCGGAGAGACCCAGTACTTC.

The sample holds a few counts of this clonotype. The V and J genes are TRBV15 and TRBJ1-2, with TRBD1 matching over 8 bases. The CDR3 loop spans 14 amino acids. Trimming took 0 bases from V and 9 from J; bases not matched to a gene: 6. CDR1 LNHNV and CDR2 YYDKDF come from the germline V gene (reference sequence). For the CDR3, the DNA is TGTGCCACCAGCAGAGACACAGGGGGTTCTAGCTACACCTTC. This translates into CATSRDTGGSSYTF.

This chain links TRBV24-1 with TRBJ2-3; 8 bases agree with TRBD2. The CDR3 is 15 amino acids. V trimming: 6 bases; J trimming: 2 bases; junction bases outside the gene matches: 6. The germline V gene encodes CDR1 KGHDR and CDR2 SFDVKD. The CDR3 loop reads CATSFSGRSTDTQYF. The CDR3 nucleotides are TGTGCCACCAGTTTCAGCGGGAGATCCACAGATACGCAGTATTTT.